The rows below give T cell receptor beta chains drawn from one sample of a study of radiotherapy plus CTLA-4 blockade in lung cancer. Measured with immunoSEQ multiplex PCR; TCRdb has only the in-frame clones, and not every one. Of tens of thousands of clones listed, over 75% are singletons. The sample consisted of peripheral blood, taken from a patient treated with radiotherapy plus ipilimumab. These receptors were collected from a human donor with non-small cell lung cancer whose response to radiotherapy plus ipilimumab could not be evaluated. Each CDR3 is given with its conserved first and last residue. A D gene is named only where the DNA matches it firmly. Clone sizes are given selectively: once, few, many, or a class where the clone is expanded.

D,size,V,J,DNA,CDR3
NA,NA,TRBV19,TRBJ1-1,TGTGCCAGTAGTATAGGGCAGATAAAGAACACTGAAGCTTTCTTT,CASSIGQIKNTEAFF
NA,once,TRBV5-1,TRBJ2-7,TGCGCCAGCAGCGAACAGGGCCGGCCTCTCTACGAGCAGTACTTC,CASSEQGRPLYEQYF
NA,NA,TRBV28,TRBJ1-2,TGTGCCAGCACTTCTCCCAGGGTGTCGGGCTACACCTTC,CASTSPRVSGYTF
TRBD2,once,TRBV7-2,TRBJ2-3,TGTGCCAGCAGACCGGGACTAACCACAGATACGCAGTATTTT,CASRPGLTTDTQYF
NA,NA,TRBV14,TRBJ2-1,TGTGCCAGCAGCCAAGTTGGGAAAGGGGCCGAGCAGTTCTTC,CASSQVGKGAEQFF
TRBD2,NA,TRBV5-4,TRBJ2-1,TGTGCCAGCAGCCCAGCCTGGGGACTAGGATACAATGAGCAGTTCTTC,CASSPAWGLGYNEQFF
NA,NA,TRBV10-3,TRBJ2-6,TGTGCCATAGGGGCGGTGCCTGGGGCCAACGTCCTGACTTTC,CAIGAVPGANVLTF
NA,NA,TRBV5-5,TRBJ1-5,TGTGCCAGCAGCCTCTCGGGACAAGTCAATCAGCCCCAGCATTTT,CASSLSGQVNQPQHF
TRBD1,NA,TRBV5-6,TRBJ2-2,TGTGCCAGCAGCGGCGACAGGGGTATGACCGGGGAGCTGTTTTTT,CASSGDRGMTGELFF
NA,NA,TRBV29-1,TRBJ2-5,TGCAGCGTACTACTAACGGGCGGGAAGGGAGAGACCCAGTACTTC,CSVLLTGGKGETQYF
NA,once,TRBV18,TRBJ1-2,TGTGCCAGCTCACCGAACAGGGACGGCTACACCTTC,CASSPNRDGYTF
NA,NA,TRBV5-4,TRBJ2-1,TGTGCCAGCAGCTTCCCTCAGGGGGGCCCCCCCAGCAATGAGCAGTTCTTC,CASSFPQGGPPSNEQFF
TRBD1,NA,TRBV14,TRBJ1-2,TGTGCCAGCAGCCCGGGGACAGGGGCCTATGGCTACACCTTC,CASSPGTGAYGYTF
NA,NA,TRBV5-1,TRBJ2-7,TGCGCCAGCAGCTTGGCCGGTCTAACAGGGTACGAGCAGTACTTC,CASSLAGLTGYEQYF
NA,NA,TRBV19,TRBJ1-1,TGTGCCAGTAGAACAGTGAGGAACACTGAAGCTTTCTTT,CASRTVRNTEAFF
TRBD2,NA,TRBV18,TRBJ2-7,TGTGCCAGCTCACCAAGCCTAGCGGTGAGCTCCTACGAGCAGTACTTC,CASSPSLAVSSYEQYF
NA,NA,TRBV6-1,TRBJ2-3,TGTGCAAGCAGAGAAACAACTACCGGGGTCACAGATACGCAGTATTTT,CASRETTTGVTDTQYF
NA,few,TRBV6-5,TRBJ2-7,TGTGCCAGCAGGGCCCTGGACAGACGCTCCTACGAGCAGTACTTC,CASRALDRRSYEQYF
TRBD1,NA,TRBV25-1,TRBJ2-1,TGTGCCAGCAGTATGGCGGGACAGGGGCTCAATGAGCAGTTCTTC,CASSMAGQGLNEQFF
NA,NA,TRBV27,TRBJ2-7,TGTGCCAGCAGTTTAGCCCAGGGCCGGTACGAGCAGTACTTC,CASSLAQGRYEQYF
NA,NA,TRBV12-1,TRBJ2-2,TGTGCCAGCAGCTTTGCGTCGGAGCTGTTTTTT,CASSFASELFF
TRBD2,NA,TRBV7-2,TRBJ2-7,TGTGCCAGCAGGTTTACTAGCGGGAACGCCTACGAGCAGTACTTC,CASRFTSGNAYEQYF
NA,NA,TRBV15,TRBJ1-2,TGTGCCACCAGCAGAGAGGAGGCGGGGCTCGGTGGCTACACCTTC,CATSREEAGLGGYTF
TRBD1,once,TRBV5-1,TRBJ2-3,TGCGCCAGCAAGGTACAGGGGGAAGACACAGATACGCAGTATTTT,CASKVQGEDTDTQYF
NA,NA,TRBV5-1,TRBJ2-7,TGCGCCAGCAGCCAGTCTCAACAGGGATACGAGCAGTACTTC,CASSQSQQGYEQYF
NA,NA,TRBV19,TRBJ1-2,TGTGCCAGTAGTATACCTTACAGCCCGGGCTACACCTTC,CASSIPYSPGYTF
NA,NA,TRBV19,TRBJ1-2,TGTGCCAGTAGTGAAGCCCGTAACTATGGCTACACCTTC,CASSEARNYGYTF
TRBD1,once,TRBV7-2,TRBJ2-7,TGTGCCAGCAGCTTAGTCGGGGACAGCTCCTACGAGCAGTACTTC,CASSLVGDSSYEQYF
TRBD2,once,TRBV7-2,TRBJ2-5,TGTGCCAGCAGCCCTGACCTGACTAGCCCCCAGACCCAGTACTTC,CASSPDLTSPQTQYF
TRBD1,NA,TRBV2,TRBJ2-1,TGTGCCAGCAGTGTTTCAGGGGGCACTTACAATGAGCAGTTCTTC,CASSVSGGTYNEQFF
TRBD2,NA,TRBV9,TRBJ2-3,TGTGCCAGCAGCCCCACTAGCGGGGGGGCAGATACGCAGTATTTT,CASSPTSGGADTQYF
TRBD1,NA,TRBV28,TRBJ2-7,TGTGCCAGCAGTCCCGGGACAGGGTTCTACGAGCAGTACTTC,CASSPGTGFYEQYF
TRBD2,NA,TRBV19,TRBJ2-5,TGTGCCAGTAGTAAGGCCTTTGGACTAGCGGGAGTTGAGGAGACCCAGTACTTC,CASSKAFGLAGVEETQYF
TRBD1,NA,TRBV29-1,TRBJ2-2,TGCAGCGTTGCAGTCTCGTTACAGGGGAGCGGGGAGCTGTTTTTT,CSVAVSLQGSGELFF
NA,NA,TRBV2,TRBJ1-1,TGTGCCAGCAGTGAGGACGGGCGCGGGGCCACTGAAGCTTTCTTT,CASSEDGRGATEAFF
TRBD2,NA,TRBV28,TRBJ2-1,TGTGCCAGCAGTCTGAGTAGCGGGAGCTCCAATGAGCAGTTCTTC,CASSLSSGSSNEQFF
TRBD1,NA,TRBV5-6,TRBJ2-1,TGTGCCAGCAGCCGGGACAGGGGCGATGAGCAGTTCTTC,CASSRDRGDEQFF
TRBD2,few,TRBV25-1,TRBJ2-1,TGTGCCAGCAGAGCCCTAGCGGGGATCGGGTCCTACAATGAGCAGTTCTTC,CASRALAGIGSYNEQFF
TRBD2,NA,TRBV7-2,TRBJ2-2,TGTGCCAGCAGCTACCCCGGGACTAGCGGGTCCGGGGAGCTGTTTTTT,CASSYPGTSGSGELFF
TRBD1,NA,TRBV28,TRBJ2-7,TGTGCCAGCAGACCGCCGGGAGCGGGACAGGGTTTTTACGAGCAGTACTTC,CASRPPGAGQGFYEQYF
NA,few,TRBV28,TRBJ2-7,TGTGCCAGCAGTTTGGGCGGGACAGTAGCCTACGAGCAGTACTTC,CASSLGGTVAYEQYF